This T cell receptor (beta chain) appears in the sequencing data of a study of patients and donors after allogeneic stem cell transplantation (dated by TCRdb to the early 2020s). The V end loses 4 bases and the J end loses 2 bases, and a stretch of 13 bases separates them. CDR1 and CDR2 were assigned from the germline V gene as SGHTA and FQGNSA. Including cysteine and phenylalanine, the CDR3 has 15 amino acids. Only the CDR3 part of the read is kept: 45 bases, read in frame from the first base. Library prep was done by RT-PCR. Reads for this sample came from a NextSeq 550. TCRdb trimmed public reads at Q25 via fastp, called clones via MiXCR and kept in-frame beta chains. Identical CDR3 protein sequences are pooled into one entry, listed with their most common genes and DNA. Present in this sample are about 410,000 distinct CDR3 sequences, more than 15% of which were seen just once. Around 7.2% of the sample rests with the top ten.

For this clonotype: Its antigen target is currently unknown. No per-base quality is available; no much larger clone lies one base away.

The chain couples TRBV7-2 to TRBJ2-3, with TRBD2 tentatively as D gene (6 bases match). Sample: blood, either unsorted or a sorted T cell fraction (not recorded which). This receptor was obtained from a human donor who was either an allogeneic HSCT recipient or a stem cell or donor lymphocyte infusion donor (not recorded which). It is not recorded whose cells these are; they may come from a transplant donor. This receptor has the CDR3 CASSWVPGDTDTQYF. In nucleotides, the sequence is TGTGCCAGCAGCTGGGTACCGGGGGACACAGATACGCAGTATTTT.